This T cell receptor (beta chain) came from a study of patients and donors after allogeneic stem cell transplantation (dated by TCRdb to about 2020). Worth noting for this clonotype: Its antigen is not yet known. The record has no base qualities; no much larger clone is one base away.

The germline V gene provides CDR1 MGHRA and CDR2 YSYEKL. Relative to germline, V is 1 base shorter and J is 2 bases shorter, with 9 bases between their ends. The CDR3 goes from the cysteine to the phenylalanine over 15 residues. The retained sequence is limited to the CDR3, 45 bases, with the frame set at the first base. Receptor amplification or capture employed RT-PCR. The sequencer was a NextSeq 550. TCRdb took the public reads, trimmed them with fastp at Q25, ran MiXCR for clone calling and kept in-frame beta chains. CDR3 protein duplicates are merged, each entry listing the most common genes and DNA. In all, the sample holds about a million distinct CDR3 sequences, and 18% of those were seen once. The top ten hold around 6% of the sample.

The sequence was obtained from a human donor who was either an allogeneic HSCT recipient or a stem cell or donor lymphocyte infusion donor (not recorded which). It is not recorded whose cells these are; they may come from a transplant donor. The sequenced sample was blood, either unsorted or a sorted T cell fraction (not recorded which). The rearranged segments are TRBV4-1 and TRBJ2-4; TRBD1 is possibly the D segment (5 matching bases). The nucleotides are TGCGCCAGCAGCCAAGTAGGGGTATCCAAAAACATTCAGTACTTC. Its amino acids are CASSQVGVSKNIQYF.